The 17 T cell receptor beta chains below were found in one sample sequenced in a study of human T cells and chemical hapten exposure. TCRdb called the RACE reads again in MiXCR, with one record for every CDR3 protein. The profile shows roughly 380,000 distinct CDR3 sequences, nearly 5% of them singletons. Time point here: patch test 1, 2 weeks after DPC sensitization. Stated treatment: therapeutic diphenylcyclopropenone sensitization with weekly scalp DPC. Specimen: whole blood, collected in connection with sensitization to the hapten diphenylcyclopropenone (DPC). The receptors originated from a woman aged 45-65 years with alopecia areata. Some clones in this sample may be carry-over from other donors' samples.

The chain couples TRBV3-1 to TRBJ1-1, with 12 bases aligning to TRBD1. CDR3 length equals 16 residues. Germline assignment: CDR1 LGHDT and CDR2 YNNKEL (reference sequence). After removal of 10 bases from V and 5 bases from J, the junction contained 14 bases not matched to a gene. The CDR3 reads CAIAPGTGGSVTEAFF. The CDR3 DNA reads TGTGCCATCGCGCCAGGGACAGGGGGCTCCGTAACTGAAGCTTTCTTT.

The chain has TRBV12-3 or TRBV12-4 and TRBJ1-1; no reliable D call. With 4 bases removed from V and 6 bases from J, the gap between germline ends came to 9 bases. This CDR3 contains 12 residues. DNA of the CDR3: TGTGCCAGCAGTTCTGGGTTCGCTGAAGCTTTCTTT. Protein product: CASSSGFAEAFF.

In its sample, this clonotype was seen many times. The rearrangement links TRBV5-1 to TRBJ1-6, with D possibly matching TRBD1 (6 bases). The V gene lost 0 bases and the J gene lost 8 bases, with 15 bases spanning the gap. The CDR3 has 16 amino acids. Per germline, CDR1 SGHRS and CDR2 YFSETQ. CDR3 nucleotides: TGCGCCAGCAGCTTGGCCACGGACCCAGGGGATTCACCCCTCCACTTT. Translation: CASSLATDPGDSPLHF.

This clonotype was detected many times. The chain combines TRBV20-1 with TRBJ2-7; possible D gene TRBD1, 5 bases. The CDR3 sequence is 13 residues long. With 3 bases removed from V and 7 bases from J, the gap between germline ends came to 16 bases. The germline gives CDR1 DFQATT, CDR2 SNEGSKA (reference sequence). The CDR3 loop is CSARSDSSDEQYF. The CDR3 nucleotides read TGCAGTGCTAGGAGCGACAGCTCGGATGAGCAGTACTTC.

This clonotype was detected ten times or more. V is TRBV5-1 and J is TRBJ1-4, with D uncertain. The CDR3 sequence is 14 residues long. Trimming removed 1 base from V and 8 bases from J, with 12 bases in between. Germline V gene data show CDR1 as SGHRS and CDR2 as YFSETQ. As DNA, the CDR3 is TGCGCCAGCAGCTTGAACGGGAAATTAGAAAAACTGTTTTTT. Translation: CASSLNGKLEKLFF. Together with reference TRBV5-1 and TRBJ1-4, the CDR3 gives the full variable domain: KAGVTQTPRYLIKTRGQQVTLSCSPISGHRSVSWYQQTPGQGLQFLFEYFSETQRNKGNFPGRFSGRQFSNSRSEMNVSTLELGDSALYLCASSLNGKLEKLFFGSGTQLSVL.

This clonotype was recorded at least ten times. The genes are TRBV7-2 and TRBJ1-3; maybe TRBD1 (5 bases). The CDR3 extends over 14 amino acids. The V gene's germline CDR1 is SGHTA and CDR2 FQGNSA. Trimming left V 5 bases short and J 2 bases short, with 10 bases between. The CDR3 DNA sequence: TGTGCCAGCAGCACGGGACCGGCTGGAAACACCATATATTTT. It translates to CASSTGPAGNTIYF.

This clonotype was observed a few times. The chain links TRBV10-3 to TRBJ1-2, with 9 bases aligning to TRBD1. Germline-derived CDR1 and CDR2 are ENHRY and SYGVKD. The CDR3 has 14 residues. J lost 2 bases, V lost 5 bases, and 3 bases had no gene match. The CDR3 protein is CAISSGTGNYGYTF. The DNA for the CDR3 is TGTGCCATCAGTTCCGGGACAGGGAACTATGGCTACACCTTC.

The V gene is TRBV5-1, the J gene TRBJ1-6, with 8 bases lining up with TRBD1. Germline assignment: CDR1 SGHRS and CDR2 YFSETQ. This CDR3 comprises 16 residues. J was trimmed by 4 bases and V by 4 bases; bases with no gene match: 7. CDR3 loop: CASSGGQGGYNSPLHF. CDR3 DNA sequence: TGCGCCAGCAGCGGAGGACAGGGAGGGTATAATTCACCCCTCCACTTT.

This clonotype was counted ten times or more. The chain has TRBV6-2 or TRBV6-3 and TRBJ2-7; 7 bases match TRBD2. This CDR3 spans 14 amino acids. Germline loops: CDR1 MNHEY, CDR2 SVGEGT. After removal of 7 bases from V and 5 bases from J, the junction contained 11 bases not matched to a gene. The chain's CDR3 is CASTYGRGWNEQYF. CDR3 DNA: TGTGCCAGCACCTACGGGCGGGGGTGGAACGAGCAGTACTTC.

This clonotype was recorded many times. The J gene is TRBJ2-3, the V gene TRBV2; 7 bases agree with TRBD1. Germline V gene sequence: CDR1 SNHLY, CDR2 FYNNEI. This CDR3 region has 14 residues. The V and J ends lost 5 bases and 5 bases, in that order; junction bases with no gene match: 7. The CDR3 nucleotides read TGTGCCAGCAGTTTGACAGGGAGAGGAGATACGCAGTATTTT. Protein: CASSLTGRGDTQYF.

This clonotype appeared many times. CDR3 DNA: TGCAGCGTGGGCGAGGGCTATGGCTACACCTTC. It translates to CSVGEGYGYTF. The V and J genes are TRBV29-1 and TRBJ1-2; no clear D. Germline V CDR1 and CDR2: SQVTM, ANQGSEA. The CDR3 extends over 11 amino acids. V lost 6 bases and J 4 bases, leaving 9 bases between the germline ends.

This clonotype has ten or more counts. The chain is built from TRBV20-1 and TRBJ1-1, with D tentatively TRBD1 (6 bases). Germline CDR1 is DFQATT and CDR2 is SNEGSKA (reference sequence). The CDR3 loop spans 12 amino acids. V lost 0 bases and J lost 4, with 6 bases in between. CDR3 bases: TGCAGTGCTAGAGACAGGGGCACTGAAGCTTTCTTT. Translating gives CSARDRGTEAFF.

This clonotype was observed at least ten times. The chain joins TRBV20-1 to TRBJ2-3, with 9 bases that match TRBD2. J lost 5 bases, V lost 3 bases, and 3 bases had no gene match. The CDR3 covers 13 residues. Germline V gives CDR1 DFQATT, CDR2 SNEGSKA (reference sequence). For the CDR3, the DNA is TGCAGTGCTAGTAGCGGGAGTGGAGATACGCAGTATTTT. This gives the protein CSASSGSGDTQYF.

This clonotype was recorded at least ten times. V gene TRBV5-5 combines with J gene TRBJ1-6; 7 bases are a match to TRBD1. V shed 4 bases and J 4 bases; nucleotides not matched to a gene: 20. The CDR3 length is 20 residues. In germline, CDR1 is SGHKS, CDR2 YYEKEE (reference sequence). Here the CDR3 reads CASSPQGFTVAGSYNSPLHF. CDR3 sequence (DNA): TGTGCCAGCAGCCCACAGGGGTTCACGGTTGCTGGTTCTTATAATTCACCCCTCCACTTT.

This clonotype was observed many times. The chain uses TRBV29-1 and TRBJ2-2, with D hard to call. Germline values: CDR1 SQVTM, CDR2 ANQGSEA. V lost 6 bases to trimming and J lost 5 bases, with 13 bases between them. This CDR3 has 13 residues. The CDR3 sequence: CSVRIGGTGELFF. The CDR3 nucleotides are TGCAGCGTGAGGATAGGTGGGACCGGGGAGCTGTTTTTT.

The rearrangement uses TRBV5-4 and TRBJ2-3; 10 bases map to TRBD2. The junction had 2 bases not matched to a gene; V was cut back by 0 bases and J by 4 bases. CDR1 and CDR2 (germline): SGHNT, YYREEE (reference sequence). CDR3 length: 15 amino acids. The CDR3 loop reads CASSLASGRSDTQYF. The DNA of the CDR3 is TGTGCCAGCAGCTTGGCTAGCGGGAGATCAGATACGCAGTATTTT.

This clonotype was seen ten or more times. The CDR3 DNA sequence: TGTGCCAGCAGCTTCCCCCTTGCTTACAATGAGCAGTTCTTC. Residues: CASSFPLAYNEQFF. The rearrangement links TRBV13 to TRBJ2-1; D ambiguous. Germline CDR1 is PRHDT and CDR2 is FYEKMQ (reference sequence). V lost 3 bases and J 4 bases, leaving 10 bases between the germline ends. The CDR3 sequence is 14 residues long.